These T cell receptor beta chains were read from a single sample in a study of blood T cells in healthy people across ages. TCRdb re-called the 5' RACE reads with MiXCR, one entry per CDR3 protein. The table has 2 million or so distinct CDR3 sequences, around 50% seen once. Sequenced material: blood. Receptors were obtained from a woman aged 40 to 50 in good health. Each CDR3 is given with its conserved first and last residue. The order of the fields is clone size, D gene, V gene, J gene, CDR3 protein, CDR3 DNA. D genes are given only for firm matches. Part of the rows lack a size; the others show once, few, many or a class for expanded clones.

clone_size: once
d_call: -
v_call: TRBV7-2
j_call: TRBJ2-5
cdr3_aa: CASSLVPMGKGEETQYF
cdr3_nt: TGTGCCAGCAGCTTGGTGCCGATGGGGAAAGGTGAAGAGACCCAGTACTTC

clone_size: -
d_call: TRBD2
v_call: TRBV11-2
j_call: TRBJ2-1
cdr3_aa: CASSITSGSNNEQFF
cdr3_nt: TGTGCCAGCAGCATAACTAGCGGGAGCAACAATGAGCAGTTCTTC

clone_size: -
d_call: -
v_call: TRBV5-6
j_call: TRBJ1-2
cdr3_aa: CASSLRSIVTGSSGYTF
cdr3_nt: TGTGCCAGCAGCTTGAGGTCTATTGTTACAGGATCGAGTGGCTACACCTTC

clone_size: -
d_call: TRBD2
v_call: TRBV20-1
j_call: TRBJ2-3
cdr3_aa: CSAGTRPSDTQYF
cdr3_nt: TGCAGTGCGGGGACTAGGCCGTCGGATACGCAGTATTTT

clone_size: -
d_call: TRBD1
v_call: TRBV2
j_call: TRBJ1-4
cdr3_aa: CASSQGAEAEKLFF
cdr3_nt: TGTGCCAGCAGTCAGGGGGCAGAGGCGGAAAAACTGTTTTTT

clone_size: few
d_call: -
v_call: TRBV25-1
j_call: TRBJ2-1
cdr3_aa: CASRKGSSSYNEQFF
cdr3_nt: TGTGCCAGCAGGAAGGGTTCAAGCTCCTACAATGAGCAGTTCTTC

clone_size: many
d_call: -
v_call: TRBV28
j_call: TRBJ2-1
cdr3_aa: CASSVYNEQFF
cdr3_nt: TGTGCCAGCAGTGTCTACAATGAGCAGTTCTTC

clone_size: -
d_call: -
v_call: TRBV5-6
j_call: TRBJ2-1
cdr3_aa: CASSLEGGHNEQFF
cdr3_nt: TGTGCCAGCAGCTTGGAGGGGGGACACAATGAGCAGTTCTTC

clone_size: -
d_call: -
v_call: TRBV6-5
j_call: TRBJ1-6
cdr3_aa: CASSYSGDTRGSSPLHF
cdr3_nt: TGTGCCAGCAGTTATTCGGGGGATACCAGGGGAAGTTCACCCCTCCACTTT

clone_size: few
d_call: TRBD1
v_call: TRBV6-5
j_call: TRBJ1-1
cdr3_aa: CASSRQGEAFF
cdr3_nt: TGTGCCAGCAGTCGACAGGGTGAAGCTTTCTTT

clone_size: -
d_call: -
v_call: TRBV20-1
j_call: TRBJ2-3
cdr3_aa: CSAREAGTDTQYF
cdr3_nt: TGCAGTGCTAGAGAGGCCGGCACAGATACGCAGTATTTT

clone_size: -
d_call: TRBD1
v_call: TRBV27
j_call: TRBJ1-5
cdr3_aa: CASSSGGDSNQPQHF
cdr3_nt: TGTGCCAGCAGTTCAGGGGGGGATAGCAATCAGCCCCAGCATTTT

clone_size: -
d_call: TRBD1
v_call: TRBV7-9
j_call: TRBJ2-7
cdr3_aa: CASSFPLGRQGSSYEQYF
cdr3_nt: TGTGCCAGCAGCTTTCCCCTGGGGCGACAGGGGTCTTCCTACGAGCAGTACTTC

clone_size: few
d_call: -
v_call: TRBV7-2
j_call: TRBJ2-7
cdr3_aa: CASNRVGNEQYF
cdr3_nt: TGTGCCAGCAACCGAGTCGGTAACGAGCAGTACTTC

clone_size: -
d_call: -
v_call: TRBV6-1
j_call: TRBJ2-5
cdr3_aa: CASSEDYGTQETQYF
cdr3_nt: TGTGCCAGCAGTGAAGACTATGGGACTCAAGAGACCCAGTACTTC

clone_size: -
d_call: TRBD2
v_call: TRBV20-1
j_call: TRBJ2-3
cdr3_aa: CSAPPVAGGRTDTQYF
cdr3_nt: TGCAGTGCTCCCCCCGTCGCGGGGGGACGCACAGATACGCAGTATTTT

clone_size: few
d_call: TRBD1
v_call: TRBV10-3
j_call: TRBJ2-1
cdr3_aa: CAISEKMPGQTTYNEQFF
cdr3_nt: TGTGCCATCAGTGAAAAGATGCCGGGACAGACAACCTACAATGAGCAGTTCTTC

clone_size: -
d_call: -
v_call: TRBV20-1
j_call: TRBJ2-4
cdr3_aa: CSAPTMAPAKNIQYF
cdr3_nt: TGCAGTGCTCCCACTATGGCGCCAGCCAAAAACATTCAGTACTTC

clone_size: -
d_call: -
v_call: TRBV7-8
j_call: TRBJ2-1
cdr3_aa: CASILADWDEQFF
cdr3_nt: TGTGCCAGCATCCTCGCGGATTGGGATGAGCAGTTCTTC

clone_size: -
d_call: -
v_call: TRBV5-1
j_call: TRBJ2-4
cdr3_aa: CAGSLEPGASTDIQYF
cdr3_nt: TGCGCCGGCAGCTTGGAACCGGGGGCGTCAACCGACATTCAGTACTTC

clone_size: -
d_call: TRBD2
v_call: TRBV4-3
j_call: TRBJ2-5
cdr3_aa: CASSQGTGLAGGQETQYF
cdr3_nt: TGCGCCAGCAGCCAAGGGACCGGGCTAGCGGGGGGGCAAGAGACCCAGTACTTC

clone_size: few
d_call: -
v_call: TRBV6-6
j_call: TRBJ1-6
cdr3_aa: CASRDYNSPLHF
cdr3_nt: TGTGCCAGCAGGGACTATAATTCACCCCTCCACTTT

clone_size: -
d_call: TRBD1
v_call: TRBV9
j_call: TRBJ2-1
cdr3_aa: CASSVITGGAIRRNEQFF
cdr3_nt: TGTGCCAGCAGCGTAATCACAGGGGGCGCGATTAGACGCAATGAGCAGTTCTTC

clone_size: few
d_call: -
v_call: TRBV15
j_call: TRBJ1-4
cdr3_aa: CATSREGPNEKLFF
cdr3_nt: TGTGCCACCAGCAGGGAGGGGCCTAATGAAAAACTGTTTTTT